This T cell receptor (beta chain) stems from a study of PD-1 blockade in classical Hodgkin lymphoma. Study in general: Patients were treated with nivolumab at 3 mg/kg, and this was given intravenously every 2 weeks. Study-level points and caveats: Newly diagnosed patients had baseline TCR diversity that was reportedly lower than that of healthy donors. Complete responders' baseline diversity resembled that of newly diagnosed patients.

Time point given: cycle 4 day 1 (C4D1), after more than 5 weeks of nivolumab. Each patient's relapse followed autologous stem cell transplantation, and brentuximab vedotin exposure varied. Turning to this clone: Its cognate antigen is unknown.

J gave up 6 bases and V 9 bases, and 14 bases lay outside the gene matches. Germline CDR1 is SNHLY and CDR2 is FYNNEI. This CDR3 comprises 15 residues. Repertoires were generated with immunoSEQ multiplex PCR, while TCRdb's copy carries only in-frame clones and drops some. This sample has tens of thousands of clones, with under 95% found just once. Sequences were derived from peripheral blood mononuclear cells (PBMCs), sampled before the fourth cycle of nivolumab. This receptor was identified in a human donor with classical Hodgkin lymphoma. V usage is TRBV2 and J usage is TRBJ1-2; 9 nucleotides agree with TRBD1. CDR3 DNA sequence: TGTGCCAGAGGGACAGGGTCTATGTCTGTGGATGGCTACACCTTC. It yields the protein CARGTGSMSVDGYTF. The full variable domain, rest sourced from reference TRBV2 and TRBJ1-2, is EPEVTQTPSHQVTQMGQEVILRCVPISNHLYFYWYRQILGQKVEFLVSFYNNEISEKSEIFDDQFSVERPDGSNFTLKIRSTKLEDSAMYFCARGTGSMSVDGYTFGSGTRLTVV.